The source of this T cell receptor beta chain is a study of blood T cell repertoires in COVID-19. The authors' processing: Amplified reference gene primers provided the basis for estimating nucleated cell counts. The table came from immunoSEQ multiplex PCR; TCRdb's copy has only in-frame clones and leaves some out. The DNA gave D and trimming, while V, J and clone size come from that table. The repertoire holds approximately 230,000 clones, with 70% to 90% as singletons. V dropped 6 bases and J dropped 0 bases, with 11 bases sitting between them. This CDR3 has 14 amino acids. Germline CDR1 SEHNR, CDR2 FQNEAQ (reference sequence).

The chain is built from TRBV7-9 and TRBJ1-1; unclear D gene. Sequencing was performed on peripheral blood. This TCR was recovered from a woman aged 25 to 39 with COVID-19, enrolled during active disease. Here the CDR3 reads CASSKEGLNTEAFF. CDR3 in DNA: TGTGCCAGCAGTAAGGAGGGATTGAACACTGAAGCTTTCTTT.